Below are 31 T cell receptor beta chains sequenced from a single sample in a study of blood T cell repertoires in COVID-19. Sequencing used immunoSEQ multiplex PCR; TCRdb keeps in-frame clones, though not all of them. This sample has fewer than 200,000 clones, with 79% found just once. Sequenced: PBMCs or T cells enriched from blood (not recorded which). These receptors were taken from a woman in her 70s in a cohort exposed to, infected with or recovered from COVID-19 (not recorded which).

The chain carries TRBV2 and TRBJ1-1; tentative D call: TRBD1 (5 bases). CDR1 SNHLY and CDR2 FYNNEI come from the germline V gene. The CDR3 runs to 18 residues. V was shortened by 4 bases and J by 1 base, with 22 bases between the two germline ends. The CDR3 DNA reads as TGTGCCAGCAGTGGTGGGTTGGTGCAGGGACTCTGGAACACTGAAGCTTTCTTT. Its protein product is CASSGGLVQGLWNTEAFF.

This clone was seen only a few times. The rearrangement joins TRBV5-1 to TRBJ1-4; possibly TRBD1 for D (5 bases). Trimming removed 1 base at V and 3 bases at J, with 10 bases between. This CDR3 comprises 15 residues. Germline V gene lookup returns CDR1 SGHRS and CDR2 YFSETQ. DNA of the CDR3: TGCGCCAGCAGCTTGTGGCAGGGATCTAATGAAAAACTGTTTTTT. The encoded protein is CASSLWQGSNEKLFF.

This chain joins TRBV5-4 and TRBJ2-2, with 7 bases identical to TRBD2. Unmatched junction bases numbered 7, after V lost 4 bases and J lost 1 base. The germline V gene has CDR1 SGHNT and CDR2 YYREEE (reference sequence). The CDR3 contains 16 residues. DNA of the CDR3: TGTGCCAGCAGCCCGGGGGGAAGGGGGAACACCGGGGAGCTGTTTTTT. Translated: CASSPGGRGNTGELFF.

V usage is TRBV30 and J usage is TRBJ1-4, with D possibly TRBD1 on 5 matching bases. Germline V CDR1 and CDR2: GTSNPN, SVGIG (reference sequence). The germline V and J ends were trimmed by 3 bases and 8 bases, with 16 bases remaining between them. The CDR3 covers 14 residues. In DNA, the CDR3 is TGTGCCTGGAGGCCCACAGGATTCGACGAAAAACTGTTTTTT. The encoded protein is CAWRPTGFDEKLFF.

V usage is TRBV5-1 and J usage is TRBJ1-4, with 7 bases aligning to TRBD1. V trimming: 4 bases; J trimming: 8 bases; junction bases outside the gene matches: 8. Germline V gives CDR1 SGHRS, CDR2 YFSETQ. The length of the CDR3 is 14 residues. The CDR3 is CASSSGQVREKLFF. CDR3 in DNA: TGCGCCAGCAGCAGCGGACAGGTTCGAGAAAAACTGTTTTTT.

J is TRBJ1-1 and V is TRBV5-8; TRBD1 matches 10 bases. The CDR3 is 16 residues long. CDR1 and CDR2 (germline): SGHTS, YDEGEE. Trimming cost V 4 bases and J 4 bases; bases outside gene matches: 10. Here the CDR3 reads CASSTGDRGWSTEAFF. The CDR3 DNA reads as TGTGCCAGCAGCACGGGGGACAGGGGTTGGAGCACTGAAGCTTTCTTT.

The chain couples TRBV2 to TRBJ1-2, with TRBD1 matching 7 bases. The V and J ends lost 6 bases and 5 bases, in that order; junction bases with no gene match: 15. The CDR3 length is 16 residues. Germline CDR1 is SNHLY and CDR2 is FYNNEI. CDR3 amino acids: CASRAGTALLGYGYTF. As DNA, the CDR3 is TGTGCCAGCAGAGCCGGGACAGCCCTGCTTGGGTATGGCTACACCTTC.

The J gene is TRBJ2-7, the V gene TRBV28, with 11 positions matching TRBD2. The V segment lost 4 bases and the J segment 2 bases; nucleotides outside the gene matches: 4. The CDR3 is made up of 15 amino acids. The V gene's germline CDR1 is MDHEN and CDR2 SYDVKM. Here the CDR3 DNA reads TGTGCCAGCAGTTCAGGACTAGCGGGCCCCTACGAGCAGTACTTC. It translates to CASSSGLAGPYEQYF.

The rearrangement joins TRBV11-2 to TRBJ2-7; 10 bases are a match to TRBD1. Per germline, CDR1 SGHAT and CDR2 FQNNGV. V shed 6 bases and J 2 bases; nucleotides not matched to a gene: 7. The CDR3 extends over 15 amino acids. CDR3 coding DNA: TGTGCCAGCAGTCCGGACAGGGGGAGGCCCTACGAGCAGTACTTC. Translating gives CASSPDRGRPYEQYF.

This rearrangement joins TRBV7-3 to TRBJ2-7, with 7 bases aligning to TRBD1. V lost 11 bases to trimming and J lost 0 bases; unmatched junction nucleotides: 7. Looked up from germline, CDR1 is SGHTA and CDR2 is FQGTGA. This CDR3 has 13 residues. CDR3 nucleotides: TGTGCCTCCGGGACAGCGAACTCCTACGAGCAGTACTTC. Protein product: CASGTANSYEQYF.

The chain is built from TRBV12-3 or TRBV12-4 and TRBJ2-3; no clear D. Deletions cut 3 bases from V and 5 bases from J, with 9 bases between. There are 13 residues in the CDR3. The CDR3, as DNA: TGTGCCAGCAGTTTCCGGTTCGGAGATACGCAGTATTTT. It yields the protein CASSFRFGDTQYF.

The chain joins TRBV4-3 to TRBJ2-7, with 14 bases lining up with TRBD2. The CDR3 has 16 residues. Trimming took 1 base from V and 6 from J; bases not matched to a gene: 5. The germline gives CDR1 LGHNA, CDR2 YSLEER. DNA of the CDR3: TGCGCCAGCAGCCAAGCTCCGGGGACTAGCGGGGGCGAGCAGTACTTC. This translates into CASSQAPGTSGGEQYF.

CDR3 bases: TGTGCCAGCAGCTTAGGAGTAGCGGGAGTGGATGAGCAGTTCTTC. Translation: CASSLGVAGVDEQFF. J is TRBJ2-1 and V is TRBV11-3; 9 bases match TRBD2. CDR1 SGHNT and CDR2 YENEEA come from the germline V gene. The CDR3 spans 15 residues. J gave up 8 bases and V 1 base, and 6 bases lay outside the gene matches.

This chain links TRBV24-1 with TRBJ2-7, with TRBD2 matching 11 bases. CDR1 and CDR2 (germline): KGHDR, SFDVKD. The CDR3 consists of 13 residues. Losses at the gene ends were 7 bases for V and 6 bases for J; bases not matched to a gene: 4. CDR3 in amino acids: CATSGLAGTEQYF. Here the CDR3 DNA reads TGTGCCACCAGCGGACTAGCGGGTACCGAGCAGTACTTC.

As for this clone: The sample carries other DNA sequences with the same CDR3. This chain uses TRBV7-2 with TRBJ1-5; D call uncertain. Trimming stripped 1 base from V and 4 bases from J, with 5 bases between. The CDR3 sequence is 13 residues long. CDR1 SGHTA and CDR2 FQGNSA come from the germline V gene. CDR3 sequence (DNA): TGTGCCAGCAGCTTAGTATTAAATCAGCCCCAGCATTTT. It specifies CASSLVLNQPQHF.

The V gene is TRBV6-5, the J gene TRBJ1-5, with D possibly matching TRBD1 (5 bases). Looked up from germline, CDR1 is MNHEY and CDR2 is SVGAGI. Trimming removed 2 bases from V and 9 bases from J, with 17 bases in between. The CDR3 is made up of 15 amino acids. This CDR3 reads CASSYRGAEGWPQHF. The CDR3, as DNA: TGTGCCAGCAGTTACCGGGGCGCGGAGGGATGGCCCCAGCATTTT.

The rearrangement joins TRBV7-2 to TRBJ1-5, with a weak D call TRBD1 (6 bases). The CDR3 contains 13 residues. V was trimmed by 4 bases and J by 6 bases, leaving 10 bases between them. CDR1 and CDR2 from the germline V gene are SGHTA and FQGNSA. This CDR3 reads CASSSTGFQPQHF. The CDR3 nucleotides read TGTGCCAGCAGCTCTACAGGGTTTCAGCCCCAGCATTTT.

The chain links TRBV4-2 to TRBJ2-1, with 10 nucleotides matching TRBD1. This CDR3 has 16 amino acids. The germline V gene has CDR1 LGHNA and CDR2 YNFKEQ. The V gene end was trimmed by 0 bases and the J gene end by 8 bases; junction bases not matched to a gene: 7. Written as DNA, the CDR3 is TGTGCCAGCAGCCAAGACAGGGGGACAGGGGAAGATGAGCAGTTCTTC. It codes for CASSQDRGTGEDEQFF.

The chain is built from TRBV25-1 and TRBJ1-2; D perhaps matches TRBD1 (5 bases). Germline CDR1 is MGHDK and CDR2 is SYGVNS. Trimming left V 2 bases short and J 0 bases short, with 13 bases between. This CDR3 is 16 amino acids long. The CDR3: CASSEGGAPANYGYTF. The CDR3 coding sequence is TGTGCCAGCAGTGAAGGAGGGGCACCCGCTAACTATGGCTACACCTTC.

This sequence joins TRBV11-2 and TRBJ2-3; a possible D gene is TRBD2 (7 bases). Deletions cut 5 bases from V and 1 base from J, with 22 bases between. The germline V gene encodes CDR1 SGHAT and CDR2 FQNNGV. CDR3 length equals 18 residues. The CDR3 loop is CASSTTWRGQFGTDTQYF. Written as DNA, the CDR3 is TGTGCCAGCAGCACCACGTGGCGGGGGCAGTTCGGCACAGATACGCAGTATTTT.

This clone has more than one count but fewer than ten. The chain couples TRBV28 to TRBJ2-3, with 10 nucleotides matching TRBD2. V lost 4 bases, J lost 5 bases, and 9 bases stayed unmatched. The CDR3 is 16 amino acids. In germline, CDR1 is MDHEN, CDR2 SYDVKM. CDR3 sequence (DNA): TGTGCCAGCAGTTCCCCAGCGGGAGGGCGAGGAGATACGCAGTATTTT. Its protein product is CASSSPAGGRGDTQYF.

The chain couples TRBV27 to TRBJ1-6; D possibly corresponds to TRBD1 (6 bases). CDR3 length equals 16 residues. Trimming left V 3 bases short and J 7 bases short, with 16 bases between. Germline assignment: CDR1 MNHEY and CDR2 SMNVEV (reference sequence). DNA of the CDR3: TGTGCCAGCAGTTTGAGTTCAGGGGAAGGGAATTCACCCCTCCACTTT. Translated: CASSLSSGEGNSPLHF.

The V call is TRBV5-1, the J call TRBJ2-1; TRBD2 matches 8 bases. In germline, CDR1 is SGHRS, CDR2 YFSETQ. The junction had 3 bases not matched to a gene; V was cut back by 4 bases and J by 0 bases. The CDR3 length is 15 residues. The CDR3 region has the DNA TGCGCCAGCAGCGTAGCGGGATACTCCTACAATGAGCAGTTCTTC. It codes for CASSVAGYSYNEQFF.

V and J are TRBV11-1 and TRBJ2-1; D may be TRBD1 (5 bases). Trimming pared 5 bases from V and 8 bases from J, leaving 22 bases between. This CDR3 is built from 16 residues. The V gene's germline CDR1 is SGHAT and CDR2 FQDESV (reference sequence). The CDR3 DNA follows: TGTGCCAGCAGCCCCCGACGCGGATCACGCAGGGATGAGCAGTTCTTC. It is translated as CASSPRRGSRRDEQFF.

The rearrangement joins TRBV5-4 to TRBJ2-2; unclear D gene. The CDR3 is made up of 15 amino acids. V was trimmed by 3 bases and J by 4 bases, leaving 13 bases between them. Germline CDR1 SGHNT, CDR2 YYREEE (reference sequence). The CDR3 reads CASSSRLGGTGELFF. For the CDR3, the DNA is TGTGCCAGCAGCTCTAGGCTGGGTGGCACCGGGGAGCTGTTTTTT.

A single count supports this clone. The rearrangement links TRBV5-4 to TRBJ2-1; 8 bases map to TRBD1. Trimming removed 0 bases from V and 6 bases from J; junction bases left unmatched: 11. This CDR3 is 17 amino acids long. Germline V gives CDR1 SGHNT, CDR2 YYREEE (reference sequence). The CDR3 DNA reads as TGTGCCAGCAGCTTGGTGGGCAGGGGGCGCGAGGGCAATGAGCAGTTCTTC. Protein: CASSLVGRGREGNEQFF.

The CDR3 here is CASRGASGTYEQYF. The CDR3 bases are TGCGCCAGCAGGGGGGCATCCGGGACCTACGAGCAGTACTTC. The chain links TRBV5-1 to TRBJ2-7, with a weak D call TRBD1 (6 bases). The length of the CDR3 is 14 residues. The germline gives CDR1 SGHRS, CDR2 YFSETQ. The germline V and J ends were trimmed by 5 bases and 2 bases, with 14 bases remaining between them.

The gene calls are TRBV6-5 and TRBJ2-1, with 9 bases that match TRBD1. CDR1 and CDR2 from the germline V gene are MNHEY and SVGAGI. This CDR3 has 14 residues. With 6 bases clipped from V and 8 bases from J, the junction kept 8 bases outside the gene matches. For the CDR3, the DNA is TGTGCCAGCAGAAGGGACAGGGTTTTCGATGAGCAGTTCTTC. The encoded protein is CASRRDRVFDEQFF.

The chain is built from TRBV6-5 and TRBJ2-1; 11 nucleotides align to TRBD2. From germline, CDR1 is MNHEY and CDR2 SVGAGI. The CDR3 contains 15 residues. With V trimmed by 7 bases and J by 6 bases, 8 bases remained unmatched. The CDR3, as DNA: TGTGCCAGCAAGACCGGGACTAGCGGAGTCAATGAGCAGTTCTTC. This gives the protein CASKTGTSGVNEQFF.

The chain employs TRBV7-2 and TRBJ1-1; D gene unclear. In germline, CDR1 is SGHTA, CDR2 FQGNSA. V was cut by 5 bases and J by 5 bases, with 18 bases left in between. The CDR3 spans 15 residues. The CDR3 nucleotides are TGTGCCAGCAGCCCCCCGGGCTCCCCGGGGACTGAAGCTTTCTTT. It codes for CASSPPGSPGTEAFF.

V gene TRBV12-5 combines with J gene TRBJ1-2; a weak D match, TRBD1 (6 bases). Germline V CDR1 and CDR2: LGHNT, FRNRAP. Trimming shortened V by 2 bases and J by 2 bases, and 6 bases separated the two germline ends. The length of the CDR3 is 13 residues. CDR3 loop: CASGLTGNYGYTF. In DNA, the CDR3 is TGTGCTAGTGGTTTGACAGGGAACTATGGCTACACCTTC. Complete variable domain (other parts from reference TRBV12-5 and TRBJ1-2): DARVTQTPRHKVTEMGQEVTMRCQPILGHNTVFWYRQTMMQGLELLAYFRNRAPLDDSGMPKDRFSAEMPDATLATLKIQPSEPRDSAVYFCASGLTGNYGYTFGSGTRLTVV.